This T cell receptor beta chain was documented in a study of post-analysis software for immune sequencing data. As for the study in general: The courses of disease that were included comprised relapsing-remitting, secondary progressive and progressive-relapsing multiple sclerosis.

Germline-derived CDR1 and CDR2 are SGHVS and FQNEAQ. The V end lost 8 bases, the J end lost 5 bases, and 15 bases lay between the germline ends. The CDR3 runs 13 residues. With regard to this clonotype: Its target is not known.

Prepared libraries of TCR beta cDNA carried unique molecular identifiers. TCRdb re-derived calls from the PCR reads in MiXCR, one entry per CDR3 protein. The sample shows roughly 400,000 distinct CDR3 sequences, approximately 42% of them seen only once. Whole-study results and caveats: Roughly five TRBV segments appeared more often in patients than in controls, and TRBV5-6, TRBV5-1 and TRBV20-1 were among these. Controls had significantly higher normalized Chao1 diversity than multiple sclerosis patients.

V usage is TRBV7-8 and J usage is TRBJ1-2, with D perhaps matching TRBD1 (5 bases). Sequencing was done on a sample of blood. This receptor was taken from a girl aged 2 to 10 with multiple sclerosis. The CDR3 region is CASGTSGPYGYTF. CDR3 bases: TGTGCCAGCGGGACTTCTGGGCCTTATGGCTACACCTTC. The complete variable domain, with remaining parts taken from reference TRBV7-8 and TRBJ1-2, reads GAGVSQSPRYKVAKRGQDVALRCDPISGHVSLFWYQQALGQGPEFLTYFQNEAQLDKSGLPSDRFFAERPEGSVSTLKIQRTQQEDSAVYLCASGTSGPYGYTFGSGTRLTVV.